The 24 T cell receptor beta chains given below trace back to one sample, sequenced in a study of Japanese encephalitis immunity and Zika vaccine responses. PBMCs were CFSE-labeled and cultured for five to seven days with peptide pools at about 0.95 ug/mL each. Proliferating CD4 T cells were sorted unfixed as live CD56-CD19-CD16-CD3+CD4+ CFSE-low cells. Each CDR3 protein is one row after TCRdb ran MiXCR on the 5' RACE reads. The table records some 380 distinct CDR3 sequences, about 1.7% of them present only once. The sequencing here drew on antigen-activated CD4+ T cells from blood, cultured, taken during a Zika inactivated vaccine study. The receptors were sampled from an adult man who received an inactivated Zika virus vaccine.

In its sample, this clonotype is large (0.1 to 1%). V is TRBV5-1 and J is TRBJ2-3; possible D gene TRBD2, 5 bases. Trimming took off 1 base at V and 0 bases at J, with 9 bases between the two ends. The CDR3 consists of 15 residues. Germline V lookup: CDR1 SGHRS, CDR2 YFSETQ. The DNA of the CDR3 is TGCGCCAGCAGCTTGTTCCGGGGTAGCACAGATACGCAGTATTTT. Its protein is CASSLFRGSTDTQYF.

Sample share makes this clonotype medium-sized. The genes are TRBV7-2 and TRBJ2-7, with D hard to call. Germline V gene data show CDR1 as SGHTA and CDR2 as FQGNSA. Trimming cost V 5 bases and J 1 base, with 6 bases left between them. The CDR3 is made up of 12 amino acids. The chain's CDR3 is CASSLTSYEQYF. The CDR3, as DNA: TGTGCCAGCAGCCTGACATCCTACGAGCAGTACTTC.

Within the sample, this clonotype is medium-sized. The rearrangement uses TRBV20-1 and TRBJ2-5; D possibly corresponds to TRBD2 (5 bases). Germline CDR1 reads DFQATT; CDR2 reads SNEGSKA (reference sequence). The CDR3 length is 13 residues. The CDR3 loop reads CSTSTAGQETQYF. The CDR3 DNA reads TGCAGCACCTCAACGGCGGGCCAAGAGACCCAGTACTTC.

This clonotype is categorized as large. The CDR3 sequence is CSAIRPRGRSNTEAFF. CDR3 in DNA: TGCAGTGCTATCCGGCCCAGGGGAAGGTCGAACACTGAAGCTTTCTTT. This rearrangement joins TRBV20-1 to TRBJ1-1, with D perhaps TRBD1 (6 bases). Germline lookup yields CDR1 DFQATT and CDR2 SNEGSKA (reference sequence). Trimming removed 4 bases at V and 1 base at J, with 19 bases between. There are 16 residues in the CDR3.

In this sample, this clonotype is large. The chain employs TRBV11-2 and TRBJ2-2; 9 bases are shared with TRBD2. V lost 8 bases, J lost 2 bases, and 6 bases stayed unmatched. The CDR3 sequence is 15 residues long. The germline V gene has CDR1 SGHAT and CDR2 FQNNGV. DNA of the CDR3: TGTGCCAGCGCGGAGCGGGGGGCCAACACCGGGGAGCTGTTTTTT. The encoded protein is CASAERGANTGELFF.

This clonotype is labeled large. The chain links TRBV12-3 or TRBV12-4 to TRBJ2-1; no firm D call. This CDR3 has 16 residues. V dropped 8 bases and J dropped 0 bases, with 17 bases sitting between them. The CDR3 DNA reads as TGTGCCAGCTCCCCACTCGGTTTTAGCTCCTACAATGAGCAGTTCTTC. This sequence encodes CASSPLGFSSYNEQFF.

This clonotype is categorized as large. This chain links TRBV5-4 with TRBJ2-2; a possible D gene is TRBD2 (6 bases). There are 13 residues in the CDR3. Germline-derived CDR1 and CDR2 are SGHNT and YYREEE (reference sequence). Trimming stripped 7 bases from V and 5 bases from J, with 12 bases between. CDR3 loop: CASRLARTGELFF. In DNA form, the CDR3 reads TGTGCCAGCCGTCTAGCGAGGACCGGGGAGCTGTTTTTT. Drawing the rest from reference TRBV5-4 and TRBJ2-2, the complete variable domain is ETGVTQSPTHLIKTRGQQVTLRCSSQSGHNTVSWYQQALGQGPQFIFQYYREEENGRGNFPPRFSGLQFPNYSSELNVNALELDDSALYLCASRLARTGELFFGEGSRLTVL.

In its sample, this clonotype ranks as medium-sized. The chain links TRBV15 to TRBJ2-1; D is undetermined. Germline V CDR1 and CDR2: LNHNV, YYDKDF (reference sequence). Between the trimmed V and J ends, which lost 0 bases and 3 bases, there was a span of 6 bases. This CDR3 spans 14 amino acids. The DNA for the CDR3 is TGTGCCACCAGCAGAGATAACTACTACAATGAGCAGTTCTTC. This sequence encodes CATSRDNYYNEQFF.

This clonotype is termed large. The gene calls are TRBV4-3 and TRBJ2-7; TRBD1 is a possible D gene (5 bases). This CDR3 is built from 12 residues. Trimming left V 1 base short and J 5 bases short, with 6 bases between. Germline CDR1 is LGHNA and CDR2 is YSLEER. In DNA, the CDR3 is TGCGCCAGCAGCCAAGTGGGGCACGAGCAGTACTTC. Amino acids: CASSQVGHEQYF.

This clonotype rates as medium-sized. The chain uses TRBV11-2 and TRBJ2-2, with 8 positions matching TRBD1. There are 16 residues in the CDR3. In germline, CDR1 is SGHAT, CDR2 FQNNGV. Unmatched junction bases numbered 5, after V lost 1 base and J lost 4 bases. CDR3: CASSLATGGSTGELFF. Written as DNA, the CDR3 is TGTGCCAGCAGCTTAGCCACAGGGGGTAGCACCGGGGAGCTGTTTTTT.

This clonotype counts as medium-sized. The chain recombines TRBV20-1 with TRBJ2-5; 8 nucleotides match TRBD1. The CDR3 sequence is 12 residues long. With 5 bases clipped from V and 4 bases from J, the junction kept 3 bases outside the gene matches. CDR1 and CDR2 (germline): DFQATT, SNEGSKA (reference sequence). As DNA, the CDR3 is TGCAGTGCTCGGACAGGGCCAGAGACCCAGTACTTC. It translates to CSARTGPETQYF.

This clonotype is hyperexpanded within its sample. V and J are TRBV6-1 and TRBJ1-1; TRBD1 is a possible D gene (6 bases). This CDR3 has 13 amino acids. Germline CDR1 MNHNS, CDR2 SASEGT. V gave up 6 bases and J gave up 4 bases, with 12 bases separating them. The CDR3 loop is CASSATGFTEAFF. CDR3 DNA sequence: TGTGCCAGCAGCGCCACAGGGTTCACTGAAGCTTTCTTT.

In its sample, this clonotype was seen a few times. Being one base from a much bigger clone, this may be a read error. V usage is TRBV20-1 and J usage is TRBJ2-7; TRBD1 aligns across 9 bases. V trimming: 6 bases; J trimming: 2 bases; junction bases outside the gene matches: 8. The CDR3 loop spans 14 amino acids. The germline gives CDR1 DFQATT, CDR2 SNEGSKA (reference sequence). The CDR3 DNA reads as TGCAGTGCCCCCGGACAGGGGATAACCTACGAGCAGTACTTC. This gives the protein CSAPGQGITYEQYF.

This clonotype counts as large. The chain employs TRBV6-2 or TRBV6-3 and TRBJ1-5, with D perhaps matching TRBD1 (5 bases). The CDR3 has 14 residues. Germline loops: CDR1 MNHEY, CDR2 SVGEGT. Trimming took 7 bases from V and 2 from J, leaving 12 bases between them. The CDR3 is CASNNQGGNQPQHF. The CDR3 DNA reads TGTGCCAGCAACAACCAGGGCGGCAATCAGCCCCAGCATTTT.

This clonotype ranks as large. The J gene is TRBJ1-4, the V gene TRBV28; D is possibly TRBD1 (6 bases). Germline V gene lookup returns CDR1 MDHEN and CDR2 SYDVKM. The CDR3 contains 13 residues. The V end was cut by 6 bases, the J end by 8 bases, with 13 bases between. DNA of the CDR3: TGTGCCAGCAGGGGGGGGGCTGGGGAAAAACTGTTTTTT. This gives the protein CASRGGAGEKLFF.

The V call is TRBV7-8, the J call TRBJ2-5; possible D gene TRBD2, 5 bases. The V gene's germline CDR1 is SGHVS and CDR2 FQNEAQ. The CDR3 contains 14 residues. With 6 bases removed from V and 1 base from J, the gap between germline ends came to 12 bases. The CDR3 protein is CASSYPRVQETQYF. The DNA of the CDR3 is TGTGCCAGCAGTTACCCGAGGGTCCAAGAGACCCAGTACTTC. Supplemented by reference TRBV7-8 and TRBJ2-5, the full variable domain reads GAGVSQSPRYKVAKRGQDVALRCDPISGHVSLFWYQQALGQGPEFLTYFQNEAQLDKSGLPSDRFFAERPEGSVSTLKIQRTQQEDSAVYLCASSYPRVQETQYFGPGTRLLVL.

This clonotype is classed as large. The chain is built from TRBV6-5 and TRBJ2-7; possibly TRBD1 for D (6 bases). In germline, CDR1 is MNHEY, CDR2 SVGAGI. Trimming shortened V by 6 bases and J by 7 bases, and 16 bases separated the two germline ends. The CDR3 spans 13 residues. CDR3 sequence: CASRSTGLGEQYF. CDR3 DNA: TGTGCCAGCAGGAGCACAGGGTTGGGGGAGCAGTACTTC.

This clonotype is labeled medium-sized (0.01 to 0.1%). The CDR3 sequence: CASSLFRDRGRRDTQYF. Written as DNA, the CDR3 is TGTGCCAGCAGTTTATTCCGGGACAGGGGGCGAAGAGATACGCAGTATTTT. The chain has TRBV27 and TRBJ2-3, with 12 bases identical to TRBD1. The CDR3 is 17 residues long. Per the germline V gene, CDR1 is MNHEY and CDR2 is SMNVEV (reference sequence). The V gene end was trimmed by 1 base and the J gene end by 5 bases; junction bases not matched to a gene: 7.

By its share, this clonotype is medium-sized. V gene TRBV7-6 combines with J gene TRBJ2-2, with TRBD1 matching over 9 bases. Looked up from germline, CDR1 is SGHVS and CDR2 is FNYEAQ. The CDR3 sequence is 15 residues long. The J segment lost 1 base and the V segment lost 9 bases, leaving 6 bases of the junction unmatched. CDR3 bases: TGTGCCAGTAAGCGACAGGGGGAGAACACCGGGGAGCTGTTTTTT. Its translation is CASKRQGENTGELFF. Based on the CDR3 plus reference TRBV7-6 and TRBJ2-2, the full variable domain is GAGVSQSPRYKVTKRGQDVALRCDPISGHVSLYWYRQALGQGPEFLTYFNYEAQQDKSGLPNDRFSAERPEGSISTLTIQRTEQRDSAMYRCASKRQGENTGELFFGEGSRLTVL.

By share, this clonotype counts as hyperexpanded. The CDR3 bases are TGTGCCAGCAGGGCAGGGAGCTCTGGGGCCAACGTCCTGACTTTC. Translated, it gives CASRAGSSGANVLTF. The rearrangement joins TRBV7-2 to TRBJ2-6, with D possibly being TRBD1 or TRBD2 (5 bases each). Per the germline V gene, CDR1 is SGHTA and CDR2 is FQGNSA. This CDR3 has 15 amino acids. Trimming cost V 6 bases and J 0 bases, with 9 bases left between them. The entire variable domain, with the rest obtained from reference TRBV7-2 and TRBJ2-6, is as follows: GAGVSQSPSNKVTEKGKDVELRCDPISGHTALYWYRQSLGQGLEFLIYFQGNSAPDKSGLPSDRFSAERTGGSVSTLTIQRTQQEDSAVYLCASRAGSSGANVLTFGAGSRLTVL.

Sample share makes this clonotype medium-sized. V and J are TRBV4-1 and TRBJ2-7; no clear D gene. Between the trimmed V and J ends, which lost 2 bases and 4 bases, there was a span of 15 bases. The germline gives CDR1 MGHRA, CDR2 YSYEKL. CDR3 length: 15 residues. The CDR3 DNA follows: TGCGCCAGCAGCCAAACCATTGGGAACGGGTACGAGCAGTACTTC. It is translated as CASSQTIGNGYEQYF.

By share of the sample, this clonotype is medium-sized. CDR3 bases: TGTGCCAGCAGTTATCTTGGTTTGCGGCAGAAAAATTCACCCCTCCACTTT. It translates to CASSYLGLRQKNSPLHF. V is TRBV6-5 and J is TRBJ1-6; D is unclear. The CDR3 loop spans 17 amino acids. V gave up 3 bases and J gave up 7 bases, with 19 bases separating them. The germline V gene encodes CDR1 MNHEY and CDR2 SVGAGI.

This clonotype counts as large. The chain recombines TRBV20-1 with TRBJ1-5; D unclear. Germline CDR1 reads DFQATT; CDR2 reads SNEGSKA (reference sequence). Trimming removed 3 bases at V and 1 base at J, with 13 bases between. The CDR3 has 15 amino acids. The CDR3: CSARGRDYSNQPQHF. The CDR3 DNA reads TGCAGTGCTAGGGGGAGGGATTACAGCAATCAGCCCCAGCATTTT.

By its share, this clonotype is hyperexpanded (1% or more). The chain is built from TRBV20-1 and TRBJ2-1, with TRBD2 matching 7 bases. The CDR3 length is 14 residues. CDR1 and CDR2 from the germline V gene are DFQATT and SNEGSKA (reference sequence). Trimming took 2 bases from V and 0 from J; bases not matched to a gene: 1. The CDR3 nucleotides are TGCAGTGCTAGAAGCGGGGACTCCTACAATGAGCAGTTCTTC. Its translation: CSARSGDSYNEQFF.